This T cell receptor beta chain was found in a study of shared clonotypes between healthy human individuals. Germline V gives CDR1 GTSNPN, CDR2 SVGIG (reference sequence). Trimming took off 0 bases at V and 2 bases at J, with 11 bases between the two ends. This CDR3 has 14 residues. In the case of this clone: Its antigen is unknown. Other DNA sequences of this sample code for an identical CDR3.

Approximately 210 ng DNA, 25,000 to 30,000 T cell genomes, went into each sorted-subset replicate PCR. Here immunoSEQ multiplex PCR was the method, and the copy in TCRdb shows in-frame clones only, minus some. This table holds under 2,500,000 clones, approximately 94% found once. Study-level points and caveats: When compared with the clonotypes that were shared by all four sorted-subset donors, the non-shared clonotypes turned out to have lower generation probabilities. The naive CD4 repertoires of several donors were compared, and approximately 5% of clonotypes were shared.

The chain uses TRBV30 and TRBJ2-7; D remains unclear. Material for sequencing was naive CD4+ T cells sorted from blood. Subset in this sample: CD45RA+ positively selected. The receptor was isolated from a man aged 18 to 30 in good health. CDR3 sequence: CAWSVRSGTYEQYF. Written as DNA, the CDR3 is TGTGCCTGGAGTGTACGCTCGGGCACCTACGAGCAGTACTTC.